This T cell receptor (beta chain) was sequenced for a study of T cell responses to AZD1222 COVID-19 vaccine. General study points: Baseline seropositivity characterized only 5 to 7 AZD1222 recipients. The reported proportion of spike-specific TCRs targeting unmutated variant regions was nearly half.

Measured with immunoSEQ multiplex PCR; TCRdb has only the in-frame clones, and not every one. The profile covers about 110,000 clones, with over 75% appearing a single time and 10% to 15% taken by the ten largest. Regarding this clone: Its antigen is undetermined.

The clonotype originates from an adult in good health. The sequenced sample was peripheral blood, obtained on day 0 of MenACWY control vaccination.

The CDR3: CASKSGNTEAFF. The CDR3, as DNA: TGTGCCAGCAAGTCCGGGAACACTGAAGCTTTCTTT. This chain connects TRBV7-6 to TRBJ1-1; no clear D gene. The germline V and J ends were trimmed by 7 bases and 1 base, with 7 bases remaining between them. From germline, CDR1 is SGHVS and CDR2 FNYEAQ. The CDR3 has 12 residues.